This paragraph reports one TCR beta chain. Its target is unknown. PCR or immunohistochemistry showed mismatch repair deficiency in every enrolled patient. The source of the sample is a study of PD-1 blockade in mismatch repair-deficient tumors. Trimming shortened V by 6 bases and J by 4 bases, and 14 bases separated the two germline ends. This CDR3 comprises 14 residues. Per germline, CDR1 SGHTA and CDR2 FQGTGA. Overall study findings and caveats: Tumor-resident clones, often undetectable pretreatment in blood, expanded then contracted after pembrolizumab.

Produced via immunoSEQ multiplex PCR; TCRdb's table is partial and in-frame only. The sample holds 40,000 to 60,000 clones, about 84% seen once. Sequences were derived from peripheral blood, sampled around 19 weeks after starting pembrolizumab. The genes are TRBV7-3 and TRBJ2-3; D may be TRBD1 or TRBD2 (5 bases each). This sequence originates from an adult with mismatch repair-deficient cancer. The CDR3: CASSTVGGADTQYF. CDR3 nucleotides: TGTGCCAGCAGTACGGTTGGGGGAGCAGATACGCAGTATTTT.